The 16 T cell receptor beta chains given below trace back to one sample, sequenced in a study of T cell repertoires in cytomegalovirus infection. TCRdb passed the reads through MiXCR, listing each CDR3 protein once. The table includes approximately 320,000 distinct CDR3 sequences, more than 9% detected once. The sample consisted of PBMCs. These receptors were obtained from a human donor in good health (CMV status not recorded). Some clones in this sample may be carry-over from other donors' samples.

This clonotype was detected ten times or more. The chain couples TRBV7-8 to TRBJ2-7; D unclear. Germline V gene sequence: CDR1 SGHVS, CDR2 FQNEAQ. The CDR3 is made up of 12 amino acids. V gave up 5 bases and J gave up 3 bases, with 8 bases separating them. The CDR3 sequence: CASSPSRYEQYF. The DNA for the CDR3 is TGTGCCAGCAGCCCGTCTCGCTACGAGCAGTACTTC.

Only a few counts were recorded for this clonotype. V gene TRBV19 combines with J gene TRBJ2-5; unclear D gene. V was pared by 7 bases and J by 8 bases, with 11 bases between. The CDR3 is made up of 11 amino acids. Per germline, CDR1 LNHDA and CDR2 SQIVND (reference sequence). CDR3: CASNDGFTQYF. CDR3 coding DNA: TGTGCCAGTAATGACGGGTTCACCCAGTACTTC. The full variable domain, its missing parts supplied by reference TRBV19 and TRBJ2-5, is DGGITQSPKYLFRKEGQNVTLSCEQNLNHDAMYWYRQDPGQGLRLIYYSQIVNDFQKGDIAEGYSVSREKKESFPLTVTSAQKNPTAFYLCASNDGFTQYFGPGTRLLVL.

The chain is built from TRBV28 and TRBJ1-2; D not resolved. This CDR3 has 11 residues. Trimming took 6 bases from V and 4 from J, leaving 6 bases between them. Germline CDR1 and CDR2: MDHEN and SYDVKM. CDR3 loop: CASRAVYGYTF. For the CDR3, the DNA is TGTGCCAGCAGGGCAGTCTATGGCTACACCTTC.

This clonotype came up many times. Written as DNA, the CDR3 is TGTGCCAGCAGCCTCCTCATACTAGACAATGAGCAGTTCTTC. Amino acids: CASSLLILDNEQFF. The V and J genes are TRBV5-5 and TRBJ2-1; tentative D call: TRBD2 (5 bases). V lost 4 bases, J lost 5 bases, and 13 bases lay in between. In germline, CDR1 is SGHKS, CDR2 YYEKEE (reference sequence). The CDR3 has 14 residues.

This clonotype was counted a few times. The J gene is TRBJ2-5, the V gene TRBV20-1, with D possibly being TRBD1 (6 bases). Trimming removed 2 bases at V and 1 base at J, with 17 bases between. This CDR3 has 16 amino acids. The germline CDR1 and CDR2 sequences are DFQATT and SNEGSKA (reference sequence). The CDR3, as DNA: TGCAGTGCTAGACCCCCCAGGGGCGGCCGCCAAGAGACCCAGTACTTC. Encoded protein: CSARPPRGGRQETQYF.

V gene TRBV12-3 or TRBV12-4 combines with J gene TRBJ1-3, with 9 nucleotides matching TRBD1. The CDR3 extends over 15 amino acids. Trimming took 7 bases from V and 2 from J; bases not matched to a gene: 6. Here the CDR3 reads CASTPQGAPGNTIYF. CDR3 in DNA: TGTGCCAGCACCCCACAGGGGGCGCCTGGAAACACCATATATTTT.

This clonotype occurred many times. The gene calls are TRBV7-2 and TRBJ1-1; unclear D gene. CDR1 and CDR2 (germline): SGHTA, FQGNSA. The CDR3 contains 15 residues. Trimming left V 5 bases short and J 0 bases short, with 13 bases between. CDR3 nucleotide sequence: TGTGCCAGCAGCGCCCGCGAGGGCGTGAACACTGAAGCTTTCTTT. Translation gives CASSAREGVNTEAFF.

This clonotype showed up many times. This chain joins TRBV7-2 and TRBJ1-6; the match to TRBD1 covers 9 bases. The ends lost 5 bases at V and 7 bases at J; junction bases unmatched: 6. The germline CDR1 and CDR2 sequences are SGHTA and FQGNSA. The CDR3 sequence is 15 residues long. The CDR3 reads CASSMDRGRNSPLHF. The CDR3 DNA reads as TGTGCCAGCAGCATGGACAGGGGTCGGAATTCACCCCTCCACTTT. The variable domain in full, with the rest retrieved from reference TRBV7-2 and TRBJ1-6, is GAGVSQSPSNKVTEKGKDVELRCDPISGHTALYWYRQSLGQGLEFLIYFQGNSAPDKSGLPSDRFSAERTGGSVSTLTIQRTQQEDSAVYLCASSMDRGRNSPLHFGNGTRLTVT.

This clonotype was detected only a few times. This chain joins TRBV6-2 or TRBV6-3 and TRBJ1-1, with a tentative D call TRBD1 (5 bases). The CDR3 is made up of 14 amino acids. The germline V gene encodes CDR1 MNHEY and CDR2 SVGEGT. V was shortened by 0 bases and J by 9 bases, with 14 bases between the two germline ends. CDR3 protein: CASSYSPGVTQAFF. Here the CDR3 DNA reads TGTGCCAGCAGTTACTCTCCGGGGGTAACCCAAGCTTTCTTT.

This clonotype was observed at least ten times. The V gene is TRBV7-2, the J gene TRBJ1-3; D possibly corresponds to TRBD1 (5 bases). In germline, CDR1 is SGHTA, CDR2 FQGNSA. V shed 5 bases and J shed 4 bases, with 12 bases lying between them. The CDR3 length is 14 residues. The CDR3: CASSVGGSGNTIYF. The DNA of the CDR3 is TGTGCCAGCAGCGTTGGGGGTTCGGGAAACACCATATATTTT.

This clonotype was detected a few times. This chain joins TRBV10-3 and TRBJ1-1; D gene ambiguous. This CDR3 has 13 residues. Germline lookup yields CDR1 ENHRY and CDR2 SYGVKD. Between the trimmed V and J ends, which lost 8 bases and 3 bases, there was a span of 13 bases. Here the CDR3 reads CAIGRRWDTEAFF. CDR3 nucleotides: TGTGCCATCGGCCGACGGTGGGACACTGAAGCTTTCTTT.

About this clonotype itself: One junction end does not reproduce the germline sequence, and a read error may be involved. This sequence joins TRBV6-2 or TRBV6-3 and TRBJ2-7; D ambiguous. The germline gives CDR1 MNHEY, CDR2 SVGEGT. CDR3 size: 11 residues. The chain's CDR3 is CASTSRYEQCF. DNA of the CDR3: TGTGCCAGCACCTCACGCTACGAGCAGTGCTTC.

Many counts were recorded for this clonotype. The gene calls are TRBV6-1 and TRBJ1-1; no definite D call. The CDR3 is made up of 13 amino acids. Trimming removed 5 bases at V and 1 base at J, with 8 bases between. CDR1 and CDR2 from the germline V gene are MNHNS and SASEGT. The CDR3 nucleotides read TGTGCCAGCAGTACGGACCCGAACACTGAAGCTTTCTTT. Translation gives CASSTDPNTEAFF.

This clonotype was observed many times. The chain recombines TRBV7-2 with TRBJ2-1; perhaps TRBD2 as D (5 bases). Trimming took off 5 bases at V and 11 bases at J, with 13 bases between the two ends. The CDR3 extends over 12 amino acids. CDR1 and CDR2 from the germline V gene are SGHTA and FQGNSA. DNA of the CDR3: TGTGCCAGCAGCCTGCTTGGGAGAAAGCAGTTCTTC. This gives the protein CASSLLGRKQFF.

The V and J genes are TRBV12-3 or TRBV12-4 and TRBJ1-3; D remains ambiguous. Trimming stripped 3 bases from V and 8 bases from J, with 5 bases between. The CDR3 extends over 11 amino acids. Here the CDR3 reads CASSFPDTIYF. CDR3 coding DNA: TGTGCCAGCAGTTTCCCGGACACCATATATTTT.

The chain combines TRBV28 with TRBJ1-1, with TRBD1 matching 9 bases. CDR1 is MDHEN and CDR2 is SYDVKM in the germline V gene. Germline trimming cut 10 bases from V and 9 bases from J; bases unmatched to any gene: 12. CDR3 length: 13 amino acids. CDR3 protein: CATEGDRAEKAFF. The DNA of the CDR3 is TGTGCCACCGAGGGGGACAGGGCAGAGAAAGCTTTCTTT. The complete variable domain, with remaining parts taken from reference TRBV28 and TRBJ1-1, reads DVKVTQSSRYLVKRTGEKVFLECVQDMDHENMFWYRQDPGLGLRLIYFSYDVKMKEKGDIPEGYSVSREKKERFSLILESASTNQTSMYLCATEGDRAEKAFFGQGTRLTVV.